The 7 T cell receptor beta chains below come from one sample, sequenced in a study of shared clonotypes between healthy human individuals. TCRdb's table, derived via immunoSEQ multiplex PCR, lists solely in-frame clones and lacks some. The sample comprises about 1.5 million clones, under 99% of which are singletons, and 0.45% rests with the top ten. Sequenced material: naive CD4+ T cells sorted from blood. Subset reported: CD45RA+ positively selected. The origin of the receptors is a man aged 30-40 years in good health.

Comments on this clone: Other nucleotide sequences in the sample specify the same CDR3. The genes are TRBV5-4 and TRBJ2-6; D is perhaps TRBD1 (5 bases). There are 15 residues in the CDR3. The V gene's germline CDR1 is SGHNT and CDR2 YYREEE (reference sequence). V dropped 2 bases and J dropped 0 bases, with 6 bases sitting between them. In nucleotides, the CDR3 is TGTGCCAGCAGCTTAGACAGCTCTGGGGCCAACGTCCTGACTTTC. Translated, it gives CASSLDSSGANVLTF.

This chain uses TRBV5-1 with TRBJ2-2; 8 positions match TRBD2. The length of the CDR3 is 15 residues. Germline CDR1 SGHRS, CDR2 YFSETQ. After removal of 8 bases from V and 3 bases from J, the junction contained 9 bases not matched to a gene. CDR3 nucleotides: TGCGCCAGTACCTTAGCGGGACTGGACACCGGGGAGCTGTTTTTT. Its translation is CASTLAGLDTGELFF.

The V gene is TRBV28, the J gene TRBJ2-7; 8 bases match TRBD1. Trimming cost V 4 bases and J 1 base; bases outside gene matches: 9. The CDR3 contains 16 residues. Germline CDR1 reads MDHEN; CDR2 reads SYDVKM. The CDR3 loop is CASSSRPGTGSYEQYF. CDR3 nucleotides: TGTGCCAGCAGTTCACGTCCCGGGACAGGTTCCTACGAGCAGTACTTC.

The V call is TRBV10-3, the J call TRBJ2-7; 11 bases align to TRBD2. This CDR3 spans 15 amino acids. Germline CDR1 reads ENHRY; CDR2 reads SYGVKD. J gave up 0 bases and V 5 bases, and 3 bases lay outside the gene matches. The CDR3 region has the DNA TGTGCCATCAGTACCACTAGCGGGGGCTCCTACGAGCAGTACTTC. Protein: CAISTTSGGSYEQYF.

Only one count was recorded for this clone. The genes are TRBV7-2 and TRBJ1-2; D is uncertain. Trimming took off 2 bases at V and 7 bases at J, with 8 bases between the two ends. Germline values: CDR1 SGHTA, CDR2 FQGNSA. This CDR3 is built from 12 residues. In DNA form, the CDR3 reads TGTGCCAGCAGCTTACGACCATTTGGCTACACCTTC. Amino acid sequence: CASSLRPFGYTF. The complete variable domain, with remaining parts taken from reference TRBV7-2 and TRBJ1-2, reads GAGVSQSPSNKVTEKGKDVELRCDPISGHTALYWYRQSLGQGLEFLIYFQGNSAPDKSGLPSDRFSAERTGGSVSTLTIQRTQQEDSAVYLCASSLRPFGYTFGSGTRLTVV.

The chain employs TRBV7-9 and TRBJ1-1; 7 nucleotides agree with TRBD1. The CDR3 contains 17 residues. Looked up from germline, CDR1 is SEHNR and CDR2 is FQNEAQ (reference sequence). With V trimmed by 2 bases and J by 3 bases, 12 bases remained unmatched. Here the CDR3 DNA reads TGTGCCAGCAGCTTAAACAGGGGAAGGCGATCCGACACTGAAGCTTTCTTT. It is translated as CASSLNRGRRSDTEAFF.

This chain joins TRBV27 and TRBJ2-5; D is uncertain. V lost 6 bases to trimming and J lost 4 bases, with 18 bases between them. Germline V CDR1 and CDR2: MNHEY, SMNVEV (reference sequence). The CDR3 contains 15 residues. DNA for the CDR3: TGTGCCAGCAGACCACTCAGTAGAGTTAGAGAGACCCAGTACTTC. Encoded protein: CASRPLSRVRETQYF.